This T cell receptor (beta chain) was profiled in a study of T-cell reconstitution after alpha-beta-depleted transplantation in children. This CDR3 comprises 15 residues. Germline trimming cut 1 base from V and 8 bases from J; bases unmatched to any gene: 9. Germline V gene lookup returns CDR1 MGHRA and CDR2 YSYEKL. This clonotype was seen many times. It was with unique molecular identifiers that the TCRbeta library was prepared. TCRdb reanalysed the PCR reads using MiXCR and keeps one entry per CDR3 protein. The table has some 290,000 distinct CDR3 sequences, about a tenth seen once. The chain carries TRBV4-1 and TRBJ1-1; TRBD1 aligns across 8 bases. This sequence was found in a human donor who donated a stem cell graft to a child with SCID. The sample here was PBMCs from the stem cell graft donor, taken from the stem cell graft. CDR3 sequence: CASSQGQGASREAFF. In DNA form, the CDR3 reads TGCGCCAGCAGCCAAGGGCAGGGGGCCTCCAGGGAAGCTTTCTTT.